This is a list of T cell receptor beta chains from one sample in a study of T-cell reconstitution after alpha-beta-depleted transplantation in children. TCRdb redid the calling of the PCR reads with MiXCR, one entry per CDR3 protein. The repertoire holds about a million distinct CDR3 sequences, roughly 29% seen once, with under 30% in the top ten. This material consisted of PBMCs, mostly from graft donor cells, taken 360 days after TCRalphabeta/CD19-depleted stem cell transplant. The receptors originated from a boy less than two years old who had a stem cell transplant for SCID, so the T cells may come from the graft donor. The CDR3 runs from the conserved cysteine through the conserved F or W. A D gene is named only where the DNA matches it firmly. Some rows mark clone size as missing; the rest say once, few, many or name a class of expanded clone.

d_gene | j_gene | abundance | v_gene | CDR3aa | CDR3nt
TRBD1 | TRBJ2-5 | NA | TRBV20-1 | CSASPGTGGPWRETQYF | TGCAGTGCTAGCCCCGGGACAGGGGGCCCATGGAGAGAGACCCAGTACTTC
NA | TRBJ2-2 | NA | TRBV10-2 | CASILTLNTGELFF | TGCGCCAGCATCTTGACACTTAACACCGGGGAGCTGTTTTTT
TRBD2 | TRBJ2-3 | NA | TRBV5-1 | CASSLFSGGADTQYF | TGCGCCAGCAGCTTGTTTAGCGGGGGGGCAGATACGCAGTATTTT
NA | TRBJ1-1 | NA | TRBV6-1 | CASSDRDRPFNTEAFF | TGTGCCAGCAGTGACCGCGACAGGCCCTTCAACACTGAAGCTTTCTTT
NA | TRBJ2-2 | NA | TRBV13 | CASIDDTGELFF | TGTGCCAGCATAGATGACACCGGGGAGCTGTTTTTT
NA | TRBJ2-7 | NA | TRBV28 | CASSSRIGRSYEQYF | TGTGCCAGCAGTTCGCGGATCGGGAGATCCTACGAGCAGTACTTC
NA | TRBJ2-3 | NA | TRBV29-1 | CSVEDSGVTSTDTQYF | TGCAGCGTTGAAGATTCGGGTGTGACTAGCACAGATACGCAGTATTTT
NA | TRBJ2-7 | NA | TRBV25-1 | CASMGGAWDEQYF | TGTGCCAGCATGGGGGGGGCGTGGGACGAGCAGTACTTC
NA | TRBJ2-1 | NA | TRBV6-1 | CASSPRRGGWNEQFF | TGTGCCAGCAGTCCCCGTAGGGGTGGTTGGAATGAGCAGTTCTTC
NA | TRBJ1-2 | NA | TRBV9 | CASSDWTVDYGYTF | TGTGCCAGCAGCGACTGGACAGTAGACTATGGCTACACCTTC
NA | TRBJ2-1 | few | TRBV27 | CASRVVFSYNEQFF | TGTGCCAGCCGTGTGGTCTTCTCCTACAATGAGCAGTTCTTC
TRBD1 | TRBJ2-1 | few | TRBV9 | CASSPSRGRGSYNEQFF | TGTGCCAGCAGCCCCTCCAGGGGGCGCGGCTCCTACAATGAGCAGTTCTTC
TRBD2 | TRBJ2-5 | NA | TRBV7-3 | CASSRGGTVQETQYF | TGTGCCAGCAGCCGGGGGGGGACCGTCCAAGAGACCCAGTACTTC
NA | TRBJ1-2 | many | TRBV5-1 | CASTQGQFNYGYTF | TGCGCCAGCACCCAAGGACAGTTCAACTATGGCTACACCTTC
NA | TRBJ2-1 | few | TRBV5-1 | CASSLAAYSLYNEQFF | TGCGCCAGCAGCTTGGCCGCCTACTCCCTTTACAATGAGCAGTTCTTC
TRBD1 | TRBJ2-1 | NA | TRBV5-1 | CASSLAVDRGFNEQFF | TGCGCCAGCAGCTTGGCCGTGGACAGGGGTTTTAATGAGCAGTTCTTC
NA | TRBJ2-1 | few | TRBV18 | CASSPPRLVGSNNEQFF | TGTGCCAGCTCACCACCGAGACTCGTAGGGTCCAACAATGAGCAGTTCTTC
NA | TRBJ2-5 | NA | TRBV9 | CASSVVTAGLQAQYF | TGTGCCAGCAGCGTAGTCACTGCGGGGCTACAGGCCCAGTACTTC
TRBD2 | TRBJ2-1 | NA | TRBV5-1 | CASSFGPAGGQEQFF | TGCGCCAGCAGCTTTGGTCCCGCGGGGGGCCAAGAGCAGTTCTTC
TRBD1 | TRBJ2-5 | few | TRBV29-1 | CSVERGQGETQYF | TGCAGCGTTGAAAGGGGACAGGGAGAGACCCAGTACTTC
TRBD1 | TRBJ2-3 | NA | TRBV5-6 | CASSFPGTGFTDTQYF | TGTGCCAGCAGCTTCCCCGGGACAGGGTTCACAGATACGCAGTATTTT
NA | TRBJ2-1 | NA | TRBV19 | CASSITGNEQFF | TGTGCCAGTAGTATAACCGGGAATGAGCAGTTCTTC
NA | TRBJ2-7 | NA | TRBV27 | CASSFQEGAEQYF | TGTGCCAGCAGTTTTCAGGAGGGAGCCGAGCAGTACTTC
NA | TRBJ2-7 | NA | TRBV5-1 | CASSITTGFITYEQYF | TGCGCCAGCAGCATAACTACAGGGTTTATAACCTACGAGCAGTACTTC
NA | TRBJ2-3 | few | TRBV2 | CASSLTGLFTDTQYF | TGTGCCAGCAGTTTGACCGGTCTTTTCACAGATACGCAGTATTTT
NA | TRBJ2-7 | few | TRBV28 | CASRRGRRSLSYEQYF | TGTGCCAGCAGGAGAGGGCGGAGATCCCTCTCCTACGAGCAGTACTTC
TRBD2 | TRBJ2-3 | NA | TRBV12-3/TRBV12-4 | CASSFPDGLAGTDTQYF | TGTGCCAGCAGTTTCCCCGACGGACTAGCGGGCACAGATACGCAGTATTTT
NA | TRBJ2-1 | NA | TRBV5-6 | CASSSRQVIYNEQFF | TGTGCCAGCAGCTCTAGACAGGTTATTTACAATGAGCAGTTCTTC
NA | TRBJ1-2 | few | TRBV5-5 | CASSLSFNYGYTF | TGTGCCAGCAGCTTGTCCTTCAACTATGGCTACACCTTC
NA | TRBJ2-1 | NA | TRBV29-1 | CSVEKGTESYNEQFF | TGCAGCGTTGAAAAAGGGACGGAGTCCTACAATGAGCAGTTCTTC
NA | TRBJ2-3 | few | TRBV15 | CATSRGRLHTDTQYF | TGTGCCACCAGCAGAGGCAGACTACACACAGATACGCAGTATTTT
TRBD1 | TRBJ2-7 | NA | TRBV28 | CASSPLRTGGYEQYF | TGTGCCAGCAGTCCTCTGCGGACAGGGGGCTACGAGCAGTACTTC
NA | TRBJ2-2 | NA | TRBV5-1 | CASSFERGTGELFF | TGCGCCAGCAGCTTCGAACGAGGCACCGGGGAGCTGTTTTTT
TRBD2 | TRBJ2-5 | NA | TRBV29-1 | CSVGLAVQETQYF | TGCAGCGTGGGACTAGCGGTCCAAGAGACCCAGTACTTC
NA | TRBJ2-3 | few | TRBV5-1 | CASSIGGEPSTDTQYF | TGCGCCAGCAGCATTGGAGGAGAGCCTAGCACAGATACGCAGTATTTT
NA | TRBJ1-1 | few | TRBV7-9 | CASSFGPGAEIQAFF | TGTGCCAGCAGCTTTGGCCCTGGGGCCGAAATTCAAGCTTTCTTT
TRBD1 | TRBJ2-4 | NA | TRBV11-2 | CASSWGTGEIWPKNIQYF | TGTGCCAGCAGCTGGGGGACAGGCGAAATATGGCCCAAAAACATTCAGTACTTC